The rows below give T cell receptor beta chains drawn from one sample of a study of somatic reversion in DOCK8 deficiency. TCRdb redid the calling of the multiplex PCR reads with MiXCR, one entry per CDR3 protein. The data contain about 2,600 distinct CDR3 sequences, around a quarter of them singletons. Source material: peripheral blood. All receptors derive from a human donor in good health. CDR3s include the opening cysteine and the closing phenylalanine or tryptophan. Fields, in order: D gene, V gene, J gene, CDR3 protein. A D gene is named only where the DNA matches it firmly.

TRBD1	TRBV12-3/TRBV12-4	TRBJ1-1	CASSPTGGASEAFF
-	TRBV30	TRBJ1-6	CAWTGRNSPLHF
-	TRBV6-2/TRBV6-3	TRBJ2-7	CAISQGSSYEQYF
TRBD1	TRBV6-2/TRBV6-3	TRBJ2-7	CASSLRDRGSYEQYF
-	TRBV28	TRBJ1-5	CASSVQNSQPQHF
-	TRBV20-1	TRBJ2-1	CSARTRYNEQFF
-	TRBV3-1	TRBJ1-1	CASSWTENTEAFF
TRBD2	TRBV19	TRBJ2-7	CASSMGGIDYEQYF
TRBD2	TRBV20-1	TRBJ2-7	CSGERAGAYEQYF
-	TRBV6-5	TRBJ1-5	CASSALGSQPQHF
TRBD2	TRBV5-1	TRBJ2-7	CASSGGLASSYEQYF
-	TRBV5-4	TRBJ1-1	CASSLGTNTETFF
TRBD1	TRBV5-4	TRBJ1-1	CASSTRTGLNTEAFF
TRBD1	TRBV19	TRBJ1-4	CASQARDRGSTNEKLFF
-	TRBV30	TRBJ2-5	CAWSLGVTGEGETQYF
-	TRBV5-6	TRBJ1-5	CASSLSGHSNQPQHF
TRBD2	TRBV9	TRBJ2-7	CASSPGLAGGRYEQYF
-	TRBV7-9	TRBJ2-7	CAISARVGTYEQYF
-	TRBV5-1	TRBJ1-1	CASSSEGGMNTEAFF
-	TRBV12-3/TRBV12-4	TRBJ1-2	CASTSQAIYGYTF
-	TRBV5-4	TRBJ2-7	CASSPLPGSYEQYF
-	TRBV20-1	TRBJ1-1	CSARDLASLRAEAFF
-	TRBV7-9	TRBJ1-4	CASSLGGGRSEKLFF
TRBD1	TRBV2	TRBJ1-3	CASRDRGRGGNTIYF
-	TRBV12-5	TRBJ1-1	CASGLGDSRAEAFF
-	TRBV20-1	TRBJ1-1	CSAMGGTEAFF
-	TRBV5-6	TRBJ2-7	CASSLVHGTYEQYF
TRBD1	TRBV20-1	TRBJ1-5	CSARDRRGGVQNQPQHF
-	TRBV9	TRBJ1-1	CASSPGQRNTEAFF
-	TRBV19	TRBJ2-7	CASSPMGGGGHEQYF
-	TRBV2	TRBJ1-4	CASSRRVLNEKLFF
-	TRBV19	TRBJ1-2	CASSVGGGVGYTF
-	TRBV27	TRBJ2-7	CASSFTGGNYEQYF
-	TRBV30	TRBJ1-3	CAWSAAGFLNTIYF
TRBD1	TRBV30	TRBJ1-1	CAWRVGPNRGEAFF
-	TRBV6-5	TRBJ2-7	CASTREGPSYEQYF
-	TRBV14	TRBJ1-1	CASSQSTNTEAFF
-	TRBV20-1	TRBJ1-1	CSAGVMNTEAFF
-	TRBV4-3	TRBJ1-1	CASSQDRGNTEAFF
-	TRBV5-1	TRBJ1-4	CASKVGATNEKLFF
-	TRBV6-2/TRBV6-3	TRBJ2-7	CASSYATAGFEQYF